These 12 T cell receptor beta chains were all obtained from the same sample, sequenced in a study of cytomegalovirus exposure and HLA in healthy donors. Use of 60 Vbeta and 13 Jbeta primers characterized the PCR. Clones were read by immunoSEQ multiplex PCR, and TCRdb kept only the in-frame ones, dropping some. There are about 160,000 clones in the sample; around 69% occur only once, and under 3.5% lies in the top ten. Sequenced material: PBMCs. These receptors originate from a woman aged 25 to 39 in good health and CMV-seronegative.

For the CDR3, the DNA is TGCAGCGTTCATAACCTTCGGGACAGAAACTATGGCTACACCTTC. Translated, it gives CSVHNLRDRNYGYTF. The chain employs TRBV29-1 and TRBJ1-2, with TRBD1 identical over 7 bases. The germline CDR1 and CDR2 sequences are SQVTM and ANQGSEA. The CDR3 runs to 15 residues. V lost 5 bases to trimming and J lost 2 bases; unmatched junction nucleotides: 11. Full variable domain (remainder filled in from reference TRBV29-1 and TRBJ1-2): SAVISQKPSRDICQRGTSLTIQCQVDSQVTMMFWYRQQPGQSLTLIATANQGSEATYESGFVIDKFPISRPNLTFSTLTVSNMSPEDSSIYLCSVHNLRDRNYGYTFGSGTRLTVV.

This clone showed up just a few times. This chain joins TRBV29-1 and TRBJ1-2; D uncertain. V shed 7 bases and J shed 0 bases, with 12 bases lying between them. The CDR3 has 13 amino acids. The germline V gene has CDR1 SQVTM and CDR2 ANQGSEA. The CDR3 DNA is TGCAGCGGTCAGGAACAAGCTAACTATGGCTACACCTTC. This encodes CSGQEQANYGYTF.

This clone has only one observation. The chain recombines TRBV5-1 with TRBJ2-7; possibly TRBD1 for D (6 bases). The CDR3 totals 15 residues. V was clipped by 2 bases and J by 2 bases, with 14 bases between them. Germline V CDR1 and CDR2: SGHRS, YFSETQ. This CDR3 reads CASSLGQGFPYEQYF. The CDR3 DNA reads as TGCGCCAGCAGCTTAGGGCAGGGGTTCCCCTACGAGCAGTACTTC.

The chain recombines TRBV6-1 with TRBJ1-4; D uncertain. Germline V lookup: CDR1 MNHNS, CDR2 SASEGT. The germline V and J ends were trimmed by 10 bases and 4 bases, with 13 bases remaining between them. CDR3 length: 13 amino acids. The CDR3 sequence is CATLGVNNEKLFF. The CDR3 bases are TGTGCCACCCTTGGAGTTAATAATGAAAAACTGTTTTTT.

This chain connects TRBV27 to TRBJ2-7, with a tentative D call TRBD2 (5 bases). Germline-derived CDR1 and CDR2 are MNHEY and SMNVEV (reference sequence). CDR3 size: 12 residues. Trimming shortened V by 6 bases and J by 5 bases, and 11 bases separated the two germline ends. The CDR3 bases are TGTGCCAGCAGCCCTACCGGGAACGAGCAGTACTTC. This gives the protein CASSPTGNEQYF.

This clone has just one count. The chain is built from TRBV5-6 and TRBJ2-1; 8 bases line up with TRBD1. The CDR3 sequence is 18 residues long. From germline, CDR1 is SGHDT and CDR2 YYEEEE. V lost 0 bases and J lost 1; bases outside the gene matches: 9. The CDR3 region is CASSLAIGQGDSYNEQFF. The CDR3 nucleotides are TGTGCCAGCAGCTTGGCCATAGGACAGGGAGATTCCTACAATGAGCAGTTCTTC.

This CDR3 is CATKLDRVIVGELFF. The CDR3 region has the DNA TGTGCCACAAAACTGGACAGGGTAATTGTCGGGGAGCTGTTTTTT. This chain joins TRBV7-8 and TRBJ2-2; 8 bases agree with TRBD1. CDR1 is SGHVS, CDR2 FQNEAQ, per germline. This CDR3 comprises 15 residues. J lost 7 bases, V lost 10 bases, and 14 bases had no gene match.

The J gene is TRBJ2-5, the V gene TRBV7-9, with D perhaps TRBD2 (6 bases). The end of the DNA fits TRBJ2-7 better, so the J call may be wrong. The CDR3 consists of 14 residues. From germline, CDR1 is SEHNR and CDR2 FQNEAQ (reference sequence). The CDR3 loop reads CASSLGGLSYEQYF. The CDR3 DNA follows: TGTGCCAGCAGCTTAGGTGGACTAAGTTACGAGCAGTACTTC.

The chain employs TRBV14 and TRBJ1-1; D might be TRBD1 (6 bases). CDR3 size: 15 residues. The germline V gene has CDR1 SGHDN and CDR2 FVKESK. V was shortened by 4 bases and J by 5 bases, with 17 bases between the two germline ends. Here the CDR3 DNA reads TGTGCCAGCAGCCGATTCACAGGGCAGGTTACTGAAGCTTTCTTT. Protein: CASSRFTGQVTEAFF.

The chain employs TRBV27 and TRBJ1-6, with 7 bases matching TRBD1. V trimming: 3 bases; J trimming: 0 bases; junction bases outside the gene matches: 2. The CDR3 spans 16 residues. Germline V gives CDR1 MNHEY, CDR2 SMNVEV (reference sequence). CDR3 loop: CASSFDRDSYNSPLHF. The CDR3 DNA reads TGTGCCAGCAGTTTCGACAGGGACTCCTATAATTCACCCCTCCACTTT.

The chain couples TRBV13 to TRBJ2-7, with TRBD1 matching 10 bases. Germline V gene sequence: CDR1 PRHDT, CDR2 FYEKMQ (reference sequence). The CDR3 covers 15 residues. After removal of 2 bases from V and 6 bases from J, the junction contained 7 bases not matched to a gene. The CDR3 region has the DNA TGTGCCAGCAGCTTAAGGTGGACAGGGGGTGGCGAGCAGTACTTC. Amino acids: CASSLRWTGGGEQYF.

The chain links TRBV11-3 to TRBJ2-2, with D possibly being TRBD1 (6 bases). V lost 2 bases and J 6 bases, leaving 13 bases between the germline ends. Germline V gives CDR1 SGHNT, CDR2 YENEEA. This CDR3 is built from 15 residues. The DNA for the CDR3 is TGTGCCAGCAGCTTACCAACAGGGTCGGCCGGGGAGCTGTTTTTT. This encodes CASSLPTGSAGELFF.